This T cell receptor (beta chain) was captured by sequencing in a study of T cell changes during pregnancy in multiple sclerosis. J gave up 3 bases and V 8 bases, and 10 bases lay outside the gene matches. The CDR3 contains 15 residues. Germline-derived CDR1 and CDR2 are SEHNR and FQNEAQ (reference sequence). Clones were sequenced by immunoSEQ multiplex PCR, and TCRdb holds only the in-frame ones, with some missing. The sample carries just under 20,000 clones, 70% to 90% recorded once. This sequence joins TRBV7-9 and TRBJ2-3, with TRBD2 matching over 8 bases. The TCR originated in a female donor in good health, enrolled as a control in a pregnancy study. The specimen comprised CD8+ T cells from peripheral blood mononuclear cells, sampled in the third trimester of pregnancy. The CDR3 spells CASSGGLLPTDTQYF. The CDR3 region has the DNA TGTGCCAGCTCGGGGGGGCTTCTCCCGACAGATACGCAGTATTTT. Combining the CDR3 with reference TRBV7-9 and TRBJ2-3 gives the whole variable domain DTGVSQNPRHKITKRGQNVTFRCDPISEHNRLYWYRQTLGQGPEFLTYFQNEAQLEKSRLLSDRFSAERPKGSFSTLEIQRTEQGDSAMYLCASSGGLLPTDTQYFGPGTRLTVL.